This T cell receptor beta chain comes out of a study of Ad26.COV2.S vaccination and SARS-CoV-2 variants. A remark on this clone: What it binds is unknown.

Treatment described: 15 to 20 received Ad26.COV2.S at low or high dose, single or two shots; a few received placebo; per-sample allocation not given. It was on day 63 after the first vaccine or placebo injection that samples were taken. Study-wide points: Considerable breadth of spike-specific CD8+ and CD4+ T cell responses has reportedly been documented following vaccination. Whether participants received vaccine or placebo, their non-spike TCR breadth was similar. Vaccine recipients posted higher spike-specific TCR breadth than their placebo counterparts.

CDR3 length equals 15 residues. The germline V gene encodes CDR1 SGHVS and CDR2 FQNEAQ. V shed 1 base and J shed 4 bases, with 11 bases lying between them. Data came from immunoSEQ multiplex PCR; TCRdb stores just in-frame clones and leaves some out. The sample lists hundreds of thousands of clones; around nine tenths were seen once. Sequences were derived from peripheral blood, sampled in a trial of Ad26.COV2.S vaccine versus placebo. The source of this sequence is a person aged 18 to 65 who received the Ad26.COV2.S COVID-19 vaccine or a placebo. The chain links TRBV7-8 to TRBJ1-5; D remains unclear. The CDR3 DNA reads TGTGCCAGCAGCTTAGGATCCTCAGGAAATCAGCCCCAGCATTTT. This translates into CASSLGSSGNQPQHF.